These T cell receptor beta chains were read from a single sample in a study of blood T cell repertoires in COVID-19. Assay used: immunoSEQ multiplex PCR; TCRdb lists only in-frame clones, some missing. The table records about 75,000 clones, roughly 86% of them present only once. The sequencing sample was made of peripheral blood. All receptors come from a woman aged 50 to 65 with acute or convalescent COVID-19. Both conserved end residues are trimmed from each CDR3. The order of the fields is V gene, J gene, CDR3 protein.

V gene: TRBV4-1
J gene: TRBJ1-4
CDR3 protein: ASSRTGTHEKLF

V gene: TRBV5-1
J gene: TRBJ1-3
CDR3 protein: ASSLGSSGNTIY

V gene: TRBV27
J gene: TRBJ1-1
CDR3 protein: ASRPYRGPNGGTEAF

V gene: TRBV4-1
J gene: TRBJ2-2
CDR3 protein: ASSFGEGNTGELF

V gene: TRBV5-1
J gene: TRBJ1-2
CDR3 protein: ASSLGGTNYGYT

V gene: TRBV29-1
J gene: TRBJ1-2
CDR3 protein: SVAPPDRLDYGYT

V gene: TRBV3-1/TRBV3-2
J gene: TRBJ2-1
CDR3 protein: ESGSENEQF

V gene: TRBV6-1
J gene: TRBJ2-2
CDR3 protein: ASSALGGANTGELF

V gene: TRBV28
J gene: TRBJ1-6
CDR3 protein: ASSLSGQGKSSPLH

V gene: TRBV5-1
J gene: TRBJ2-5
CDR3 protein: ASREGQGVQETQY

V gene: TRBV19
J gene: TRBJ2-3
CDR3 protein: ASSYRLAGVPDTQY

V gene: TRBV7-9
J gene: TRBJ1-2
CDR3 protein: ASSLVGTGYGYT

V gene: TRBV19
J gene: TRBJ2-1
CDR3 protein: ASSMLQGTNEQF

V gene: TRBV11-3
J gene: TRBJ2-1
CDR3 protein: ASSLRQGRGSYNEQF

V gene: TRBV7-9
J gene: TRBJ2-1
CDR3 protein: ASSYGVSYNEQF

V gene: TRBV5-4
J gene: TRBJ1-1
CDR3 protein: ATADRVRTEAF

V gene: TRBV5-1
J gene: TRBJ1-1
CDR3 protein: ASSPLTGEKAF

V gene: TRBV7-9
J gene: TRBJ1-2
CDR3 protein: ASSLEGTLYGYT

V gene: TRBV19
J gene: TRBJ1-2
CDR3 protein: ASRETGQGGHGYT

V gene: TRBV13
J gene: TRBJ2-5
CDR3 protein: ASSIRQGRETQY

V gene: TRBV3-1/TRBV3-2
J gene: TRBJ1-2
CDR3 protein: ASSQQGEKGYT

V gene: TRBV7-9
J gene: TRBJ2-2
CDR3 protein: ASSQTGTGDTGELF

V gene: TRBV10-3
J gene: TRBJ2-3
CDR3 protein: AISGSPPTDTQY

V gene: TRBV3-1/TRBV3-2
J gene: TRBJ2-7
CDR3 protein: ASGRLSREQY

V gene: TRBV2
J gene: TRBJ1-1
CDR3 protein: ASSKRGAGTNTEAF

V gene: TRBV6-4
J gene: TRBJ2-1
CDR3 protein: ASSGQGVDEQF

V gene: TRBV7-9
J gene: TRBJ2-1
CDR3 protein: ASSFSEFYNEQF

V gene: TRBV9
J gene: TRBJ1-1
CDR3 protein: ASSVGSQGEAF

V gene: TRBV19
J gene: TRBJ2-7
CDR3 protein: ASSKGASGTYEQY

V gene: TRBV19
J gene: TRBJ1-5
CDR3 protein: ASVFTPDSNQPQH

V gene: TRBV18
J gene: TRBJ1-1
CDR3 protein: ASSPPTGNTEAF

V gene: TRBV5-1
J gene: TRBJ2-2
CDR3 protein: ASSLDQGRVTGELF

V gene: TRBV7-6
J gene: TRBJ2-7
CDR3 protein: ASSLDRGPGYEQY

V gene: TRBV30
J gene: TRBJ1-5
CDR3 protein: AWSGQGNQPQH

V gene: TRBV5-4
J gene: TRBJ1-2
CDR3 protein: ASSLLNRANYGYT

V gene: TRBV7-9
J gene: TRBJ2-1
CDR3 protein: ASSYGLAGNSYNEQF

V gene: TRBV11-2
J gene: TRBJ2-5
CDR3 protein: ASSYGQGEQETQY

V gene: TRBV2
J gene: TRBJ1-1
CDR3 protein: ASSEAQGRDTEAF

V gene: TRBV18
J gene: TRBJ2-7
CDR3 protein: ASSPGSGGSYEQY

V gene: TRBV5-5
J gene: TRBJ1-2
CDR3 protein: ASSGGTGGYGYT

V gene: TRBV28
J gene: TRBJ1-2
CDR3 protein: ASTSGTVNYGYT

V gene: TRBV18
J gene: TRBJ2-5
CDR3 protein: ASSPLGGQETQY

V gene: TRBV4-1
J gene: TRBJ2-3
CDR3 protein: ASSQVSLAGLPRITDTQY

V gene: TRBV18
J gene: TRBJ1-2
CDR3 protein: ASSRDKLDANYGYT

V gene: TRBV30
J gene: TRBJ2-1
CDR3 protein: AWNLGGSSYNEQF

V gene: TRBV9
J gene: TRBJ2-6
CDR3 protein: ASSGAGSGANVLT